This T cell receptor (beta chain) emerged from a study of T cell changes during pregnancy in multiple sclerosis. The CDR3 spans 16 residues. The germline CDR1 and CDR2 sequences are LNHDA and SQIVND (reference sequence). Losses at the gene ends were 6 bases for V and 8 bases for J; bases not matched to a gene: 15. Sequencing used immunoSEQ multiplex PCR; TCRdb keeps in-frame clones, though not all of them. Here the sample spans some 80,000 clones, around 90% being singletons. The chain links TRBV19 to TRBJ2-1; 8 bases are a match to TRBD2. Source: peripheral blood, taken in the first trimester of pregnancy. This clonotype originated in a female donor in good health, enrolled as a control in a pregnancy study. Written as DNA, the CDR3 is TGTGCCAGTAGGACCTTAGCGGGAAAATCGAGTGATGAGCAGTTCTTC. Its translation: CASRTLAGKSSDEQFF. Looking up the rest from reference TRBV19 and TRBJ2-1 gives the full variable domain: DGGITQSPKYLFRKEGQNVTLSCEQNLNHDAMYWYRQDPGQGLRLIYYSQIVNDFQKGDIAEGYSVSREKKESFPLTVTSAQKNPTAFYLCASRTLAGKSSDEQFFGPGTRLTVL.